The entry below describes one TCR beta chain. Its antigen is unknown. Treatment: approximately nine-day PBMC culture with coronavirus spike peptide pools or control peptides (ViraFEST assay). An Oncomine TCR Beta short-read assay was used to sequence the DNA from cultured CD4+ T cells. From the PCR reads, TCRdb called clonotypes with MiXCR, one entry per CDR3 protein. The top ten clones hold approximately 6.3% of a sample with approximately 17,000 distinct CDR3 sequences, around 50% of them seen once. The sample originates from a study of vaccination and CD4 T cells after COVID-19. This CDR3 has 15 residues. Germline V gene data show CDR1 as SGHNT and CDR2 as YYREEE (reference sequence). Germline trimming cut 2 bases from V and 4 bases from J; bases unmatched to any gene: 4.

The chain has TRBV5-4 and TRBJ2-5; 11 nucleotides align to TRBD2. The material sequenced was CD4+ T cells from blood, cultured in vitro, taken before SARS-CoV-2 vaccination. The sequence was collected from a human donor who had recovered from COVID-19. DNA for the CDR3: TGTGCCAGCAGCTTACTAGCGGGAGAGGGAGAGACCCAGTACTTC. This encodes CASSLLAGEGETQYF.